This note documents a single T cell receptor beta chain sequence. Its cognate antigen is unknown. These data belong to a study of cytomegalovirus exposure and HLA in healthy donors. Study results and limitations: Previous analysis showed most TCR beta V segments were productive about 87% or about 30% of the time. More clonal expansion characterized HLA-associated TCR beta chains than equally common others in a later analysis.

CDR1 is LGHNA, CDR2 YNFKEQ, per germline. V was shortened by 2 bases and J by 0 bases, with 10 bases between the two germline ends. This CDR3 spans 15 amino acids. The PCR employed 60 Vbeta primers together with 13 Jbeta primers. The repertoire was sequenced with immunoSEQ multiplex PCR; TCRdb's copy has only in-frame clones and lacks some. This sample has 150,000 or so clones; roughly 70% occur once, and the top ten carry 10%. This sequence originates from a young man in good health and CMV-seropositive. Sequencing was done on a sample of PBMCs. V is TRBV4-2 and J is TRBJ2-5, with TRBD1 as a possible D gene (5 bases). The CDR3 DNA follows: TGTGCCAGCAGCCAAAATAGACAGTACCAAGAGACCCAGTACTTC. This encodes CASSQNRQYQETQYF.